This T cell receptor beta chain stems from a study of T cell responses to AZD1222 COVID-19 vaccine. At the level of the study: Second-dose intervals near 4 or 12 weeks were combined. General study results and limits: At baseline, seropositivity was found in only a handful of AZD1222 recipients. Donors were largely white British and mainly female; clonal diversity was possibly underestimated. It was only after the peak T cell response that any repertoires were sampled.

In regard to this clone: Its target is not known.

Sequencing used immunoSEQ multiplex PCR; TCRdb keeps in-frame clones, though not all of them. The sample lists 65,000 to 100,000 clones; 75% to 85% were seen once. This TCR was recovered from an adult in good health. The sequences come from peripheral blood, collected on day 0 of AZD1222 vaccination.

CDR3 nucleotide sequence: TGTGCCAGCAGCCAAGGGGCAGGGGGGTATCAGCCCCAGCATTTT. Its protein is CASSQGAGGYQPQHF. The chain carries TRBV4-2 and TRBJ1-5, with 7 bases identical to TRBD1. Trimming took 1 base from V and 5 from J; bases not matched to a gene: 5. The length of the CDR3 is 15 residues. CDR1 is LGHNA and CDR2 is YNFKEQ in the germline V gene.